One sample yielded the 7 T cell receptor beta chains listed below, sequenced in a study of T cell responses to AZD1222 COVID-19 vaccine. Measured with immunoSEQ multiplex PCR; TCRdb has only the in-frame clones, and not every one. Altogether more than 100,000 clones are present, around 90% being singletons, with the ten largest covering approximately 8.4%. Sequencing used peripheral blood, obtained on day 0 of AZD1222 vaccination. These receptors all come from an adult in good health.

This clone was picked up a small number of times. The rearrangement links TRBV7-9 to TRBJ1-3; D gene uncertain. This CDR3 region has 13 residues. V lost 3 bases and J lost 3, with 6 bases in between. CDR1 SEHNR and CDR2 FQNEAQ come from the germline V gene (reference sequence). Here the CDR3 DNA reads TGTGCCAGCAGCTTTAGGGATGGAAACACCATATATTTT. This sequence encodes CASSFRDGNTIYF.

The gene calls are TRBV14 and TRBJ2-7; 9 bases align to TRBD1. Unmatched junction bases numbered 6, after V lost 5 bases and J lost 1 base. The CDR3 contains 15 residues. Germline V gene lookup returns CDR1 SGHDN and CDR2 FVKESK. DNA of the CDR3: TGTGCCAGCAGCGTCAGGGACAGGGTTTCCTACGAGCAGTACTTC. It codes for CASSVRDRVSYEQYF. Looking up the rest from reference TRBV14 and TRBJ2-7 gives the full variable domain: EAGVTQFPSHSVIEKGQTVTLRCDPISGHDNLYWYRRVMGKEIKFLLHFVKESKQDESGMPNNRFLAERTGGTYSTLKVQPAELEDSGVYFCASSVRDRVSYEQYFGPGTRLTVT.

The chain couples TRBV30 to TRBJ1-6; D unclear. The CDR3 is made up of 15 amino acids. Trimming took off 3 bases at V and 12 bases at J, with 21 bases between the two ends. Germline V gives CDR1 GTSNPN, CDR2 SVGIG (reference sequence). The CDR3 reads CAWSAGAWLSGPLHF. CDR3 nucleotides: TGTGCCTGGAGCGCAGGAGCGTGGCTTTCTGGACCCCTCCACTTT.

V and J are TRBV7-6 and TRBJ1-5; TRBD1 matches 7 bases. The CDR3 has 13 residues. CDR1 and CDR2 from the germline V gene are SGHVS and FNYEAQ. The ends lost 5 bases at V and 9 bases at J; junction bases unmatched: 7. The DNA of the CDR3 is TGTGCCAGCAGCCCGACAGGGCTTGGGCCCCAGCATTTT. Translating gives CASSPTGLGPQHF.

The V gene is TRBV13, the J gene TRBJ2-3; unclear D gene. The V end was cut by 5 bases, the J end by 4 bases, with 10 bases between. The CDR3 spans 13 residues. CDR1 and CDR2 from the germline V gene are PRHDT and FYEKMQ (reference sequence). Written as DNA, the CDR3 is TGTGCCAGCAGCCCCTTCTGGGCAGATACGCAGTATTTT. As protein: CASSPFWADTQYF.

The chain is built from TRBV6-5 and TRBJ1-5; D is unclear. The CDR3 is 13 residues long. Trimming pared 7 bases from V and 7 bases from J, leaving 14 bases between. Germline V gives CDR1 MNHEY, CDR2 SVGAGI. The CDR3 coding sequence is TGTGCCAGCATGATGATTGGCGAGCAGCCCCAGCATTTT. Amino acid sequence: CASMMIGEQPQHF.

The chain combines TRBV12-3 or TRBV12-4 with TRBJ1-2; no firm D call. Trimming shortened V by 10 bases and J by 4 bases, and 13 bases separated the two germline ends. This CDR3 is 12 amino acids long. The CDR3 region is CATRTFPYGYTF. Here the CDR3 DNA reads TGTGCCACCAGGACCTTCCCCTATGGCTACACCTTC.